The clone carrying this T cell receptor beta chain was seen a single time. Antigen: not known. In germline, CDR1 is MDHEN, CDR2 SYDVKM. V dropped 5 bases and J dropped 1 base, with 15 bases sitting between them. The CDR3 sequence is 15 residues long. The data originate from a study of identical twins. Findings and limits, study-wide: Researchers reported weaker excess twin sharing in beta out-of-frame sequences.

Template switching, a step in the protocol, added a universal primer site, and cDNA carried unique molecular identifiers. TCRdb used MiXCR to reprocess the 5' RACE reads, holding one entry per CDR3 protein. This sample has just over 450,000 distinct CDR3 sequences; more than 13% occur once, and the top ten carry about 0.52%. The same data also went into a second study, on yellow fever vaccine responses in identical twins.

The receptor was isolated from a woman in her late teens or twenties in good health. The chain employs TRBV28 and TRBJ2-7; a weak D match, TRBD1 (5 bases). Material for sequencing was CD4+ T cells sorted from blood. This CDR3 reads CASSARGQSSYEQYF. CDR3 in DNA: TGTGCCAGCAGTGCAAGGGGTCAGTCTTCCTACGAGCAGTACTTC.